This paragraph reports one TCR beta chain. With 4 bases removed from V and 3 bases from J, the gap between germline ends came to 14 bases. This CDR3 is 15 amino acids long. CDR1 and CDR2 (germline): ENHRY, SYGVKD. This sample was taken from a study of T cell repertoires in cytomegalovirus infection. TCRdb processed the reads anew with MiXCR; each CDR3 protein has one entry. This sample has some 300,000 distinct CDR3 sequences, with roughly a tenth found just once. The specimen sequenced was PBMCs. The TCR sequence derives from a human donor in good health (CMV status not recorded). Some clones in this sample may be carry-over from other donors' samples. The chain recombines TRBV10-3 with TRBJ2-3, with D possibly being TRBD1 (5 bases). CDR3 residues: CAISGQSAGTDTQYF. The CDR3 DNA reads TGTGCCATCAGTGGGCAAAGCGCAGGGACAGATACGCAGTATTTT.